This T cell receptor (beta chain) was documented in a study of T cell changes during pregnancy in multiple sclerosis. The repertoire was sequenced with immunoSEQ multiplex PCR; TCRdb's copy has only in-frame clones and lacks some. The sample carries some 77,000 clones, about 92% recorded once. Germline assignment: CDR1 ENHRY and CDR2 SYGVKD. Trimming stripped 3 bases from V and 6 bases from J, with 15 bases between. The CDR3 contains 15 residues. Specimen: peripheral blood, collected in the second trimester of pregnancy. The chain carries TRBV10-3 and TRBJ2-1; D unclear. The sequence was collected from a female donor in good health, enrolled as a control in a pregnancy study. The CDR3 is CAISDGRPEVNEQFF. The DNA for the CDR3 is TGTGCCATCAGTGACGGCAGGCCAGAAGTCAATGAGCAGTTCTTC.